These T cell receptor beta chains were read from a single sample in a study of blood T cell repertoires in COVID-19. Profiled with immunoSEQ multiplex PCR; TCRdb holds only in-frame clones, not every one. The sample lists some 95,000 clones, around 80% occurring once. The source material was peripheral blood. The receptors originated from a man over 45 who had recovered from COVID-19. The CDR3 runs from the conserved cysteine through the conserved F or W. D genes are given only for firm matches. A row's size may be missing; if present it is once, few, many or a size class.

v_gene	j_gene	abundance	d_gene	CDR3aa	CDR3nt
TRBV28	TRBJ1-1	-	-	CASSSDSDTEAFF	TGTGCCAGCAGTTCGGACAGTGACACTGAAGCTTTCTTT
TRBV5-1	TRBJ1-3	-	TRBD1	CASSPATGAISGNTIYF	TGCGCCAGCAGCCCGGCGACAGGGGCGATCTCTGGAAACACCATATATTTT
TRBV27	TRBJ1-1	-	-	CASSTKRGPMNTEAFF	TGTGCCAGCAGTACGAAGAGAGGGCCGATGAACACTGAAGCTTTCTTT
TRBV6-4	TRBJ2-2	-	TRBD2	CASSDLAGGPNTGELFF	TGTGCCAGCAGTGACCTAGCGGGGGGGCCGAACACCGGGGAGCTGTTTTTT
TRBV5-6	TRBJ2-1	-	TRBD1	CASTGTVYNEQFF	TGTGCCAGTACCGGGACAGTCTACAATGAGCAGTTCTTC
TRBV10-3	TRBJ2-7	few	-	CAISGGSVEQYF	TGTGCCATCAGTGGGGGCTCGGTCGAGCAGTACTTC
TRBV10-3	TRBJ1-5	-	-	CAISTQANQPQHF	TGTGCCATCAGTACCCAGGCCAATCAGCCCCAGCATTTT
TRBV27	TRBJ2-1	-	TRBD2	CASGTVSGRSRNEQFF	TGTGCCAGCGGTACCGTGAGCGGGAGGAGTAGAAATGAGCAGTTCTTC
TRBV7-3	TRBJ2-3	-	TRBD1	CASSLIPLAGGQSQYF	TGTGCCAGCAGCTTAATCCCCCTAGCAGGGGGTCAATCGCAGTATTTT
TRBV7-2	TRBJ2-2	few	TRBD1	CASSYRDRVTGELFF	TGTGCCAGCAGCTACCGGGACAGGGTAACCGGGGAGCTGTTTTTT